These T cell receptor beta chains were read from a single sample in a study of monozygotic twins with cystic fibrosis. Sequencing used immunoSEQ multiplex PCR; TCRdb keeps in-frame clones, though not all of them. Here the sample spans 30,000 to 40,000 clones, approximately 70% being singletons. The sequenced material came from blood. These TCRs come from a girl between 10 and 17 years old with cystic fibrosis. Both conserved end residues are part of each CDR3. Fields, in order: CDR3 DNA, CDR3 protein, V gene, J gene, D gene, clone size. The D gene is left open where the match is weak. Clone size appears in some rows only: once, few, many, or a class for an expanded clone.

CDR3nt: TGCGCCAGCAGGAGGACGCCAACGTCGGCAGATACGCAGTATTTT
CDR3aa: CASRRTPTSADTQYF
v_gene: TRBV5-1
j_gene: TRBJ2-3
d_gene: NA
abundance: NA

CDR3nt: TGCGCCAGCAGCCAAGGGGGAGGGGGGAACACTGAAGCTTTCTTT
CDR3aa: CASSQGGGGNTEAFF
v_gene: TRBV4-3
j_gene: TRBJ1-1
d_gene: NA
abundance: NA

CDR3nt: TGTGCCAGCAGCCAGGTTTGGACAGGGTCCCACGAGCAGTACTTC
CDR3aa: CASSQVWTGSHEQYF
v_gene: TRBV4-2
j_gene: TRBJ2-7
d_gene: TRBD1
abundance: NA

CDR3nt: TGTGCCAGCAGCCAAGATGGGACAGGACTCAATCAGCCCCAGCATTTT
CDR3aa: CASSQDGTGLNQPQHF
v_gene: TRBV4-2
j_gene: TRBJ1-5
d_gene: TRBD1
abundance: NA

CDR3nt: TGCGCCAGCAGCCTGCAAACGATCCGGGACAGGGAATTTCGGGCTTTCTTT
CDR3aa: CASSLQTIRDREFRAFF
v_gene: TRBV4-3
j_gene: TRBJ1-1
d_gene: TRBD1
abundance: NA

CDR3nt: TGTGCCAGCAGTGGACAGGTCTCTGGGGCCAACGTCCTGACTTTC
CDR3aa: CASSGQVSGANVLTF
v_gene: TRBV2
j_gene: TRBJ2-6
d_gene: NA
abundance: NA

CDR3nt: TGTGCCAGCAGTTTAAGGATGAACACTGAAGCTTTCTTT
CDR3aa: CASSLRMNTEAFF
v_gene: TRBV27
j_gene: TRBJ1-1
d_gene: NA
abundance: once

CDR3nt: TGTGCCATCCCGCCTACCGGGGAGCTGTTTTTT
CDR3aa: CAIPPTGELFF
v_gene: TRBV7-9
j_gene: TRBJ2-2
d_gene: NA
abundance: NA

CDR3nt: TGTGCCTGGAGGGTGAGTTTGTTCACTGAAGCTTTCTTT
CDR3aa: CAWRVSLFTEAFF
v_gene: TRBV30
j_gene: TRBJ1-1
d_gene: NA
abundance: NA

CDR3nt: TGTGCCAGCAGCGCGATGGGACAGCAAAACACCATATATTTT
CDR3aa: CASSAMGQQNTIYF
v_gene: TRBV9
j_gene: TRBJ1-3
d_gene: TRBD1
abundance: NA

CDR3nt: TGCAGCGTTGTCGACAGAACCTATGGCTACACCTTC
CDR3aa: CSVVDRTYGYTF
v_gene: TRBV29-1
j_gene: TRBJ1-2
d_gene: NA
abundance: NA

CDR3nt: TGTGCCAGCAGTTCGCCGACAGTTGGCGAGCAGTACTTC
CDR3aa: CASSSPTVGEQYF
v_gene: TRBV28
j_gene: TRBJ2-7
d_gene: NA
abundance: few

CDR3nt: TGTGCCATCAGTGATTTGTACGAGCAGTACTTC
CDR3aa: CAISDLYEQYF
v_gene: TRBV10-3
j_gene: TRBJ2-7
d_gene: NA
abundance: NA

CDR3nt: TGTGCCAGCAGCTTAGCCGAGGTAGCATGGCAGTTCTTC
CDR3aa: CASSLAEVAWQFF
v_gene: TRBV7-8
j_gene: TRBJ2-1
d_gene: NA
abundance: NA

CDR3nt: TGCGCCAGCAGCCAAGATTTATTGGGGCGCACTGAAGCTTTCTTT
CDR3aa: CASSQDLLGRTEAFF
v_gene: TRBV4-3
j_gene: TRBJ1-1
d_gene: NA
abundance: NA

CDR3nt: TGTGCCAGCAGCTTAGGCTTTTTGGAGACCCAGTACTTC
CDR3aa: CASSLGFLETQYF
v_gene: TRBV7-8
j_gene: TRBJ2-5
d_gene: NA
abundance: NA

CDR3nt: TGTGCCAGCAGCTTAGCCACAGCACTCTCAGCGGACTATGGCTACACCTTC
CDR3aa: CASSLATALSADYGYTF
v_gene: TRBV7-2
j_gene: TRBJ1-2
d_gene: NA
abundance: few

CDR3nt: TGTGCCAGCAGCGCGAAAGGACAGGGGGGTTTCCTGGAGCTGTTTTTT
CDR3aa: CASSAKGQGGFLELFF
v_gene: TRBV11-2
j_gene: TRBJ2-2
d_gene: TRBD1
abundance: NA

CDR3nt: TGTGCCAGCAGTGAAAGTTTACTAGCGGGAGCAGAGGTCCAGTACTTC
CDR3aa: CASSESLLAGAEVQYF
v_gene: TRBV2
j_gene: TRBJ2-5
d_gene: TRBD2
abundance: NA

CDR3nt: TGTGCCAGCAGTCCTGTTCCAGGCAGGGGCTACACCTTC
CDR3aa: CASSPVPGRGYTF
v_gene: TRBV6-1
j_gene: TRBJ1-2
d_gene: NA
abundance: NA

CDR3nt: TGTGCCAGCAGTACTAGCGGAGACTCCTACGAGCAGTACTTC
CDR3aa: CASSTSGDSYEQYF
v_gene: TRBV28
j_gene: TRBJ2-7
d_gene: TRBD2
abundance: NA

CDR3nt: TGCGCCAGCAGCCAGGACGGGACTAGCGGGAGTCGGGTGTTCTTC
CDR3aa: CASSQDGTSGSRVFF
v_gene: TRBV4-3
j_gene: TRBJ2-1
d_gene: TRBD2
abundance: NA

CDR3nt: TGTGCCAGCAGTGCTCCATCGGACCGACGAGAAGCTTTCTTT
CDR3aa: CASSAPSDRREAFF
v_gene: TRBV2
j_gene: TRBJ1-1
d_gene: NA
abundance: NA

CDR3nt: TGTGCCTGGAGCGGGGACAGGAGACAAGAGACCCAGTACTTC
CDR3aa: CAWSGDRRQETQYF
v_gene: TRBV30
j_gene: TRBJ2-5
d_gene: TRBD1
abundance: NA

CDR3nt: TGTGCCAGCAGCCTTCCGGGATCCCGTCCGATGAACACTGAAGCTTTCTTT
CDR3aa: CASSLPGSRPMNTEAFF
v_gene: TRBV5-4
j_gene: TRBJ1-1
d_gene: NA
abundance: NA

CDR3nt: TGTGCCAGCAGTGGGTCTAGGGGGTGGGATACGCAGTATTTT
CDR3aa: CASSGSRGWDTQYF
v_gene: TRBV2
j_gene: TRBJ2-3
d_gene: NA
abundance: NA

CDR3nt: TGTGCCACTCAAGGGGGGGACACCTCTGGAAACACCATATATTTT
CDR3aa: CATQGGDTSGNTIYF
v_gene: TRBV28
j_gene: TRBJ1-3
d_gene: NA
abundance: few

CDR3nt: TGTGCCTGGAGTGTCATGGAGAACACTGAAGCTTTCTTT
CDR3aa: CAWSVMENTEAFF
v_gene: TRBV30
j_gene: TRBJ1-1
d_gene: NA
abundance: few

CDR3nt: TGTGCCAGTAGTCCGGGACAGGGGGTGAGTTATGGCTACACCTTC
CDR3aa: CASSPGQGVSYGYTF
v_gene: TRBV19
j_gene: TRBJ1-2
d_gene: TRBD1
abundance: NA

CDR3nt: TGTGCCAGCACTATGACGGGTTCCGAGCAGTACTTC
CDR3aa: CASTMTGSEQYF
v_gene: TRBV2
j_gene: TRBJ2-7
d_gene: NA
abundance: NA

CDR3nt: TGTGCCAGCAGTTACCCGCAGGGGGCGAGAGGCACTGAAGCTTTCTTT
CDR3aa: CASSYPQGARGTEAFF
v_gene: TRBV6-6
j_gene: TRBJ1-1
d_gene: TRBD1
abundance: NA

CDR3nt: TGTGCCAGCAGCCGTAGCGGCTACAATGAGCAGTTCTTC
CDR3aa: CASSRSGYNEQFF
v_gene: TRBV7-9
j_gene: TRBJ2-1
d_gene: NA
abundance: once

CDR3nt: TGTGCCAGCAGCCCGGAACACAATGAGCAGTTCTTC
CDR3aa: CASSPEHNEQFF
v_gene: TRBV7-9
j_gene: TRBJ2-1
d_gene: NA
abundance: NA

CDR3nt: TGTGCCAGCAGCGTAGGGGCCCTGGGGGGGTACAATGAGCAGTTCTTC
CDR3aa: CASSVGALGGYNEQFF
v_gene: TRBV9
j_gene: TRBJ2-1
d_gene: TRBD2
abundance: NA

CDR3nt: TGTGCCAGCAGGCCACAGGGGGCCCTGAACACTGAAGCTTTCTTT
CDR3aa: CASRPQGALNTEAFF
v_gene: TRBV2
j_gene: TRBJ1-1
d_gene: TRBD1
abundance: NA

CDR3nt: TGTGCCAGCAGCTTGTTAGGGACAGGGACCACCGGGGAGCTGTTTTTT
CDR3aa: CASSLLGTGTTGELFF
v_gene: TRBV5-6
j_gene: TRBJ2-2
d_gene: TRBD1
abundance: few

CDR3nt: TGTGCCAGCAGTAGTCGGACAGAAACTGAAGCTTTCTTT
CDR3aa: CASSSRTETEAFF
v_gene: TRBV6-1
j_gene: TRBJ1-1
d_gene: NA
abundance: NA

CDR3nt: TGCGCCAGCAGCCAAGGACATGTTCGGGTCTCTGGGGCCAACGTCCTGACTTTC
CDR3aa: CASSQGHVRVSGANVLTF
v_gene: TRBV4-3
j_gene: TRBJ2-6
d_gene: NA
abundance: NA

CDR3nt: TGTGCCAGCAGCGTAGGGGGCAGTCATACCTACGAGCAGTACTTC
CDR3aa: CASSVGGSHTYEQYF
v_gene: TRBV9
j_gene: TRBJ2-7
d_gene: NA
abundance: once

CDR3nt: TGTGCCAGCAGCCCCCGGGGGGAGACCCAGTACTTC
CDR3aa: CASSPRGETQYF
v_gene: TRBV7-9
j_gene: TRBJ2-5
d_gene: NA
abundance: NA

CDR3nt: TGTGCCAGCAGCGCACGACTAGCGGGGTTATCCTACAATGAGCAGTTCTTC
CDR3aa: CASSARLAGLSYNEQFF
v_gene: TRBV7-2
j_gene: TRBJ2-1
d_gene: TRBD2
abundance: NA

CDR3nt: TGCGCCAGCAGCCGGACCCCAGTAAGTGGGACTAATACCAATGAGCAGTTCTTC
CDR3aa: CASSRTPVSGTNTNEQFF
v_gene: TRBV4-1
j_gene: TRBJ2-1
d_gene: TRBD2
abundance: NA

CDR3nt: TGTGCCAGCAGTTTACGGCGGATCTTGGGTAGCAATCAGCCCCAGCATTTT
CDR3aa: CASSLRRILGSNQPQHF
v_gene: TRBV28
j_gene: TRBJ1-5
d_gene: NA
abundance: NA

CDR3nt: TGTGCCAGCAGCTTAACCACTAGCGGGAGAATCACCGGGGAGCTGTTTTTT
CDR3aa: CASSLTTSGRITGELFF
v_gene: TRBV7-2
j_gene: TRBJ2-2
d_gene: TRBD2
abundance: NA

CDR3nt: TGTGCCATCAGACCCGGACAGGGCCGCGAAGAGACCCAGTACTTC
CDR3aa: CAIRPGQGREETQYF
v_gene: TRBV10-3
j_gene: TRBJ2-5
d_gene: TRBD1
abundance: NA

CDR3nt: TGTGCCAGCAGCTTATCCGAGCAGCCCCAGCATTTT
CDR3aa: CASSLSEQPQHF
v_gene: TRBV7-9
j_gene: TRBJ1-5
d_gene: NA
abundance: few

CDR3nt: TGTGCCAGCTCACCACGCGGTACCACCGGGGAGCTGTTTTTT
CDR3aa: CASSPRGTTGELFF
v_gene: TRBV18
j_gene: TRBJ2-2
d_gene: NA
abundance: NA

CDR3nt: TGTGCCAGCAGCGCAGACAGCGTTAAATTCTACAATGAGCAGTTCTTC
CDR3aa: CASSADSVKFYNEQFF
v_gene: TRBV5-4
j_gene: TRBJ2-1
d_gene: NA
abundance: NA

CDR3nt: TGTGCCAGCAGTACCACTAGCGGGAGGACCTACGAGCAGTACTTC
CDR3aa: CASSTTSGRTYEQYF
v_gene: TRBV11-2
j_gene: TRBJ2-7
d_gene: TRBD2
abundance: NA

CDR3nt: TGTGCCAGCAGTGGAAGGATAGGAGTGGCCGGGGAGCTGTTTTTT
CDR3aa: CASSGRIGVAGELFF
v_gene: TRBV25-1
j_gene: TRBJ2-2
d_gene: NA
abundance: few

CDR3nt: TGTGCCAGTAGTATAGACCCGGGTCGGTATTATCAGCCCCAGCATTTT
CDR3aa: CASSIDPGRYYQPQHF
v_gene: TRBV19
j_gene: TRBJ1-5
d_gene: NA
abundance: NA